The next 23 T cell receptor beta chains were all read from a single sample in a study of spatial heterogeneity in lung cancer. Time point given: sample taken at primary tumor resection. Whole RNA from tumor, nontumor lung or frozen PBMC was sequenced unsorted. TCRdb re-derived calls from the 5' RACE reads in MiXCR, one entry per CDR3 protein. The sample has roughly 4,800 distinct CDR3 sequences; around 18% are singletons. The sequencing used normal lung tissue next to the tumor, collected at surgery. These TCRs come from a male donor with early-stage non-small cell lung cancer.

Regarding this clonotype: Little can be read into the size of this beta chain, an off-target read in a library designed for alpha chains. The V call is TRBV5-1, the J call TRBJ2-3, with TRBD2 identical over 8 bases. V dropped 3 bases and J dropped 2; count of bases not matched to a gene: 5. Germline V gene lookup returns CDR1 SGHRS and CDR2 YFSETQ. This CDR3 has 15 amino acids. CDR3 sequence: CASSSTSGNTDTQYF. In DNA form, the CDR3 reads TGCGCCAGCAGCTCAACTAGCGGAAACACAGATACGCAGTATTTT.

As regards this clonotype: For a library built for alpha chains, this beta chain is a stray read; little rests on its size. The J gene is TRBJ2-7, the V gene TRBV3-1; D is unclear. Per germline, CDR1 LGHDT and CDR2 YNNKEL (reference sequence). The CDR3 has 12 residues. The germline V and J ends were trimmed by 4 bases and 4 bases, with 8 bases remaining between them. CDR3 coding DNA: TGTGCCAGCAGCCCCTCCTTTTACGAGCAGTACTTC. Translating it yields CASSPSFYEQYF.

This clonotype is deemed medium-sized (0.01 to 0.1%). This beta chain slipped into a library made for alpha chains as a stray read, so its size is not meaningful. The chain is built from TRBV7-8 and TRBJ2-1; maybe TRBD2 (5 bases). Germline CDR1 reads SGHVS; CDR2 reads FQNEAQ. CDR3 size: 12 residues. Trimming pared 10 bases from V and 8 bases from J, leaving 15 bases between. CDR3: CATTDPGYEQFF. The DNA of the CDR3 is TGTGCCACCACCGACCCGGGGTATGAGCAGTTCTTC.

This clonotype counts as medium-sized. The size of this beta chain means little, since it is a stray read in a library made for alpha chains. The V call is TRBV5-1, the J call TRBJ2-5; D might be TRBD2 (5 bases). The CDR3 length is 16 residues. V gave up 0 bases and J gave up 0 bases, with 12 bases separating them. CDR1 and CDR2 from the germline V gene are SGHRS and YFSETQ. CDR3: CASSLEPADYQETQYF. In nucleotides, the CDR3 is TGCGCCAGCAGCTTGGAACCAGCGGACTACCAAGAGACCCAGTACTTC.

This clonotype was detected many times. Within a library made for alpha chains, this beta chain is off target, and its count is uninformative. This chain links TRBV3-1 with TRBJ1-1, with D hard to call. This CDR3 is built from 12 residues. V was cut by 8 bases and J by 0 bases, with 7 bases left in between. The germline gives CDR1 LGHDT, CDR2 YNNKEL (reference sequence). The CDR3: CASGSMNTEAFF. CDR3 in DNA: TGTGCCAGCGGAAGTATGAACACTGAAGCTTTCTTT.

This clonotype was counted many times. Since the library was made to target alpha chains, this beta chain is a stray read and its abundance is not meaningful. The V and J genes are TRBV2 and TRBJ1-2, with 10 bases identical to TRBD1. The V gene's germline CDR1 is SNHLY and CDR2 FYNNEI. The CDR3 consists of 15 residues. Unmatched junction bases numbered 5, after V lost 1 base and J lost 6 bases. The CDR3 DNA reads as TGTGCCAGCAGTGAAGGAGGACAGGGGGTCGATGGCTACACCTTC. Translated: CASSEGGQGVDGYTF.

This clonotype was observed many times. This beta chain is an unintended read in a library built for alpha chains; its size means little. The rearrangement joins TRBV20-1 to TRBJ2-3, with D possibly matching TRBD1 (6 bases). Trimming removed 6 bases at V and 0 bases at J, with 16 bases between. The germline gives CDR1 DFQATT, CDR2 SNEGSKA (reference sequence). The CDR3 is 15 amino acids. CDR3 sequence reads: CSAQGPTGSTDTQYF. In DNA, the CDR3 is TGCAGTGCCCAGGGACCGACAGGAAGCACAGATACGCAGTATTTT.

In its sample, this clonotype is medium-sized. As an off-target read in a library built for alpha chains, this beta chain has a frequency of little significance. The CDR3 loop is CASSDRADQETQYF. CDR3 nucleotides: TGTGCCAGCAGTGATAGGGCAGATCAAGAGACCCAGTACTTC. This chain links TRBV2 with TRBJ2-5; D call uncertain. The V end lost 3 bases, the J end lost 2 bases, and 10 bases lay between the germline ends. The CDR3 runs 14 residues. CDR1 and CDR2 from the germline V gene are SNHLY and FYNNEI.

By share of the sample, this clonotype is medium-sized. This beta chain appears as a stray read in a library generated for alpha chains; its size is not informative. This rearrangement joins TRBV28 to TRBJ2-5; tentatively, D is TRBD1 or TRBD2 (6 bases each). The CDR3 is 14 amino acids. Germline assignment: CDR1 MDHEN and CDR2 SYDVKM. Trimming shortened V by 5 bases and J by 1 base, and 11 bases separated the two germline ends. Here the CDR3 reads CASSQGGPQETQYF. The CDR3 bases are TGTGCCAGCAGTCAAGGGGGGCCCCAAGAGACCCAGTACTTC.

As to this clonotype: A much larger clone differs by one base, so this may be a read error. This beta chain slipped into a library made for alpha chains as a stray read, so its size is not meaningful. J is TRBJ2-3 and V is TRBV7-2; D gene unclear. Germline lookup yields CDR1 SGHTA and CDR2 FQGNSA. The CDR3 runs to 15 residues. V lost 0 bases and J lost 5, with 12 bases in between. The CDR3 nucleotides are TGTGCCAGCAGCTTAGCGGTTGGGTCCCAAGATACGCAGTATTTT. It translates to CASSLAVGSQDTQYF.

A note on this clonotype: The library was built for alpha chains, so this beta chain is an off-target read and its size means little. V usage is TRBV7-8 and J usage is TRBJ2-6, with D hard to call. The CDR3 is 15 residues long. Germline lookup yields CDR1 SGHVS and CDR2 FQNEAQ. Trimming removed 1 base from V and 0 bases from J, with 4 bases in between. The CDR3 DNA follows: TGTGCCAGCAGCTTAGGTCACTCTGGGGCCAACGTCCTGACTTTC. This codes for CASSLGHSGANVLTF.

By sample fraction, this clonotype is medium-sized (0.01 to 0.1%). Little can be read into the size of this beta chain, an off-target read in a library designed for alpha chains. The rearrangement links TRBV5-1 to TRBJ2-5; D not certain. The CDR3 loop spans 11 amino acids. Trimming pared 0 bases from V and 5 bases from J, leaving 2 bases between. CDR1 and CDR2 (germline): SGHRS, YFSETQ. The CDR3, as DNA: TGCGCCAGCAGCTTGGAGGAGACCCAGTACTTC. It yields the protein CASSLEETQYF.

In its sample, this clonotype ranks as medium-sized. Since the library was made to target alpha chains, this beta chain is a stray read and its abundance is not meaningful. The chain is built from TRBV19 and TRBJ1-5; the match to TRBD1 covers 7 bases. J gave up 5 bases and V 4 bases, and 5 bases lay outside the gene matches. CDR1 and CDR2 from the germline V gene are LNHDA and SQIVND (reference sequence). The CDR3 extends over 14 amino acids. CDR3 bases: TGTGCCAGTAGTAGAGGGGACAGAGATCAGCCCCAGCATTTT. Protein sequence: CASSRGDRDQPQHF.

This clonotype is categorized as medium-sized. In a library made to pick up alpha chains, this beta chain is a stray read with a size that means little. This chain joins TRBV5-1 and TRBJ2-7, with D perhaps TRBD2 (5 bases). Germline V lookup: CDR1 SGHRS, CDR2 YFSETQ. CDR3 length: 14 amino acids. Trimming removed 1 base from V and 5 bases from J, with 13 bases in between. This chain's CDR3 is CASSLSEGGDEQYV. The CDR3 DNA reads TGCGCCAGCAGCTTGAGTGAGGGCGGTGACGAGCAGTACGTC.

On this clonotype itself: This beta chain represents an off-target read in a library built for alpha chains; its size is of limited meaning. The genes are TRBV9 and TRBJ1-6; D uncertain. V lost 4 bases to trimming and J lost 7 bases, with 12 bases between them. Germline assignment: CDR1 SGDLS and CDR2 YYNGEE. The CDR3 extends over 14 amino acids. The CDR3 DNA reads TGTGCCAGCAGCTTCCCGGGAGGGAATTCACCCCTCCACTTT. Its protein product is CASSFPGGNSPLHF.

By share of the sample, this clonotype is medium-sized. This beta chain lies outside the target of a library built for alpha chains; its clone size means little. The J gene is TRBJ1-5, the V gene TRBV29-1, with 11 positions matching TRBD1. Germline lookup yields CDR1 SQVTM and CDR2 ANQGSEA. V dropped 2 bases and J dropped 5; count of bases not matched to a gene: 8. This CDR3 is built from 16 residues. For the CDR3, the DNA is TGCAGCGTTGAAACCCAGGACAGGGGGCCTCATCAGCCCCAGCATTTT. This translates into CSVETQDRGPHQPQHF.

About this clonotype itself: Because the library targeted alpha chains, this beta chain is an off-target read whose size means little. CDR3: CASSPRSRVFHEQYF. The CDR3 region has the DNA TGTGCCAGCAGTCCCCGGTCGAGGGTATTCCACGAGCAGTACTTC. The chain links TRBV6-5 to TRBJ2-7; TRBD2 might be the D (5 bases). CDR1 is MNHEY, CDR2 SVGAGI, per germline. Trimming cost V 5 bases and J 5 bases, with 19 bases left between them. The CDR3 consists of 15 residues.

Remarks on this clonotype: For a library built for alpha chains, this beta chain is a stray read; little rests on its size. The rearrangement joins TRBV11-3 to TRBJ2-2; TRBD1 agrees at 8 bases. After removal of 5 bases from V and 6 bases from J, the junction contained 5 bases not matched to a gene. The CDR3 runs 14 residues. The germline V gene has CDR1 SGHNT and CDR2 YENEEA. This CDR3 reads CASSTRTGSGELFF. CDR3 sequence (DNA): TGTGCCAGCAGCACTCGGACAGGGTCCGGGGAGCTGTTTTTT.

This clonotype has at least ten counts. This beta chain came through as a stray read in a library set up for alpha chains, and its size says little. V is TRBV27 and J is TRBJ1-6; perhaps TRBD1 as D (5 bases). Per the germline V gene, CDR1 is MNHEY and CDR2 is SMNVEV (reference sequence). V was clipped by 4 bases and J by 5 bases, with 9 bases between them. This CDR3 contains 14 residues. Written as DNA, the CDR3 is TGTGCCAGCAGTTCTAGACAGAATAATTCACCCCTCCACTTT. Its translation: CASSSRQNNSPLHF.

A word on this clonotype: The size of this beta chain means little, since it is a stray read in a library made for alpha chains. This chain links TRBV2 with TRBJ2-3, with TRBD2 identical over 13 bases. CDR1 and CDR2 (germline): SNHLY, FYNNEI. This CDR3 spans 18 amino acids. The J segment lost 2 bases and the V segment lost 6 bases, leaving 11 bases of the junction unmatched. The chain's CDR3 is CASSGSTSGGIDTDTQYF. CDR3 nucleotide sequence: TGTGCCAGCAGCGGTTCGACTAGCGGGGGGATCGACACAGATACGCAGTATTTT.

By its share, this clonotype is medium-sized (0.01 to 0.1%). Because the library targeted alpha chains, this beta chain is an off-target read whose size means little. This sequence joins TRBV5-1 and TRBJ2-2, with 9 bases lining up with TRBD1. Germline CDR1 SGHRS, CDR2 YFSETQ. V shed 0 bases and J 5 bases; nucleotides not matched to a gene: 8. The CDR3 consists of 17 residues. This chain's CDR3 is CASSLAGTGLGTGELFF. CDR3 sequence (DNA): TGCGCCAGCAGCTTGGCCGGGACAGGGCTTGGGACCGGGGAGCTGTTTTTT. Using reference TRBV5-1 and TRBJ2-2 for the parts outside the CDR3, the full variable domain is KAGVTQTPRYLIKTRGQQVTLSCSPISGHRSVSWYQQTPGQGLQFLFEYFSETQRNKGNFPGRFSGRQFSNSRSEMNVSTLELGDSALYLCASSLAGTGLGTGELFFGEGSRLTVL.

On this clonotype itself: Found in a library prepared for alpha chains, this beta chain is an off-target read, and its abundance has little meaning. This rearrangement joins TRBV6-1 to TRBJ2-3, with 7 positions matching TRBD1. The germline V gene has CDR1 MNHNS and CDR2 SASEGT. The V segment lost 6 bases and the J segment 5 bases; nucleotides outside the gene matches: 8. CDR3 length: 14 residues. CDR3 bases: TGTGCCAGCAGAGCCGCAGGGGGTAGAGATACGCAGTATTTT. As protein: CASRAAGGRDTQYF.

This clonotype was seen ten or more times. This beta chain appears as a stray read in a library generated for alpha chains; its size is not informative. This rearrangement joins TRBV12-3 or TRBV12-4 to TRBJ2-3; unclear D gene. The CDR3 runs to 13 residues. Trimming pared 3 bases from V and 2 bases from J, leaving 6 bases between. CDR3 bases: TGTGCCAGCAGTTTGTGGCCCACAGATACGCAGTATTTT. It codes for CASSLWPTDTQYF.